A selection of T cell receptor beta chains follows, all from one sample in a study of CXCR3-negative and CXCR3-positive naive CD8 T cells. TCRdb reprocessed the 5' RACE reads and stores each CDR3 protein as one record, lacking DNA. The sample table includes 100,000 to 150,000 distinct CDR3 sequences. The material sequenced was naive CXCR3+ CD8+ T cells from blood. These receptors all come from a human donor in good health. Some clones in this sample may be carry-over from other donors' samples. Both conserved end residues are part of each CDR3.

j_call v_call cdr3_aa
TRBJ2-1 TRBV29-1 CSVEDRAGSNEQFF
TRBJ2-4 TRBV29-1 CSVEGIPGQGNIQYF
TRBJ2-7 TRBV7-2 CASSLTREGYEQYF
TRBJ2-2 TRBV4-3 CASSPSFGRMNTGELFF
TRBJ1-2 TRBV7-8 CASSLEWTASYGYTF
TRBJ1-5 TRBV28 CASSTRPGTLGDQPQHF
TRBJ2-3 TRBV6-5 CASTGSAGGPDTQYF
TRBJ2-3 TRBV21-1 CASSAFSGVPTDTQYF
TRBJ1-1 TRBV10-2 CASSELATEAFF
TRBJ2-4 TRBV5-4 CASSLGQEKNIQYF
TRBJ2-2 TRBV7-3 CASSLGAAHGGELFF
TRBJ2-1 TRBV4-3 CASSQADNNEQFF
TRBJ2-1 TRBV29-1 CSVSGEGVPYNEQFF
TRBJ2-3 TRBV7-9 CASSLPGPGATDTQYF
TRBJ2-7 TRBV29-1 CSVEDPSGGAYEQYF
TRBJ2-3 TRBV6-2/TRBV6-3 CASSYRPGTSGRWDADTQYF
TRBJ2-5 TRBV10-3 CAISEAPGAGTPLFQETQYF
TRBJ2-1 TRBV2 CASTSGGAKNEQFF
TRBJ2-3 TRBV16 CASSQVPTGPDTQYF
TRBJ2-2 TRBV28 CASSLKRADGELFF
TRBJ2-2 TRBV29-1 CSADIFGQGTNTGELFF
TRBJ2-1 TRBV28 CASSPQDWNEQFF
TRBJ2-3 TRBV7-3 CASSLGTFPNTDTQYF
TRBJ2-1 TRBV14 CSSSLTSGSHNEQFF
TRBJ2-1 TRBV28 CASTFGTGPYNEQFF
TRBJ2-5 TRBV12-3/TRBV12-4 CASTLQETQYF
TRBJ2-7 TRBV27 CASSLARETYEQYF
TRBJ2-7 TRBV6-2/TRBV6-3 CASTATWHEQYF
TRBJ2-1 TRBV12-3/TRBV12-4 CASSTSSGGRLNEQFF
TRBJ1-5 TRBV7-9 CASSSTDRNQPQHF
TRBJ2-7 TRBV7-7 CASSSSWGLGYEQYF